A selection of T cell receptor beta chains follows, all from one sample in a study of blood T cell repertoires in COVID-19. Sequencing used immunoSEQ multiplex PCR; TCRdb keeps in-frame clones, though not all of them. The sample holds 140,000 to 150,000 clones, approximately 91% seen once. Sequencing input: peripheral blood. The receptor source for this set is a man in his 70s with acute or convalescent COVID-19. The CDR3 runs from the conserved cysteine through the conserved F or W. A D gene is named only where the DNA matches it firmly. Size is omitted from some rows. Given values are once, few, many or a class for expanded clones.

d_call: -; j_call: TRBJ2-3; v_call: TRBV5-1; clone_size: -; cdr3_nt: TGCGCCACCAAGCTAGCGTTAACAGATACGCAGTATTTT; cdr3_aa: CATKLALTDTQYF
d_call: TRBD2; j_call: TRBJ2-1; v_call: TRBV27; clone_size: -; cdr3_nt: TGTGCCAGCAGTTCACTACTAGCGGGAGCCTCCTACAATGAGCAGTTCTTC; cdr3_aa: CASSSLLAGASYNEQFF
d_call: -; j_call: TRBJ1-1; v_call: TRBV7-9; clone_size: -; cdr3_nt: TGTGCCAGCAGCTGGTCGAGCATGAGCGACACTGAAGCTTTCTTT; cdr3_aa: CASSWSSMSDTEAFF
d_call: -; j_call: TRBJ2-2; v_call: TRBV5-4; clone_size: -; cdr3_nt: TGTGCCAGCAGCCCATGGGAGACCGGGGAGCTGTTTTTT; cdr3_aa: CASSPWETGELFF
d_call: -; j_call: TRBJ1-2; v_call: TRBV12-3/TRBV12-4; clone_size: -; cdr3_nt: TGTGCCAGCCGACCGCGGGGGTACTATGGCTACACCTTC; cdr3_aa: CASRPRGYYGYTF
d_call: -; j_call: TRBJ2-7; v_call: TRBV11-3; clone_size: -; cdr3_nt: TGTGCCAGCAGCTTAGCTAACCGCCGGGACACAATGTACTCCTACGAGCAGTACTTC; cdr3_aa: CASSLANRRDTMYSYEQYF
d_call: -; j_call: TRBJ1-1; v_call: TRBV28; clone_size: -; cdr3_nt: TGTGCCAGCAGCCTAAACACAGGGTTGACTGAAGCTTTCTTT; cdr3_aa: CASSLNTGLTEAFF
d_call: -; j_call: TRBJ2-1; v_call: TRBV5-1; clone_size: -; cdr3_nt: TGCGCCAGCAGCTCGTTAGCGGACAACAATGAGCAGTTCTTC; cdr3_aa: CASSSLADNNEQFF
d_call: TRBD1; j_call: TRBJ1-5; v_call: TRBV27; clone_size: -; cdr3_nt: TGTGCCAGCAGTTTATCCCGACAGGGCCATCAGCCCCAGCATTTT; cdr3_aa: CASSLSRQGHQPQHF
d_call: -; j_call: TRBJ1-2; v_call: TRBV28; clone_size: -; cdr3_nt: TGTGCCAGCAGTTCCTACAGGGCCTATGGCTACACCTTC; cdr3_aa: CASSSYRAYGYTF
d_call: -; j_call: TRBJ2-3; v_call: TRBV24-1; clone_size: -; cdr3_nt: TGTGCCACCAGTGAAAGGCACCGGGGCACAGATACGCAGTATTTT; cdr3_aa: CATSERHRGTDTQYF
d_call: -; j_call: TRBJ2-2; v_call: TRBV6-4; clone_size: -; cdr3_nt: TGTGCCAGCAGTGAGCGGTTAAACACCGGGGAGCTGTTTTTT; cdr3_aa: CASSERLNTGELFF
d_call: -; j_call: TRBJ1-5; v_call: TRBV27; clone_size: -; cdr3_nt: TGTGCCAGCAGTTTAAAAGGCAGGCTCTATCAGCCCCAGCATTTT; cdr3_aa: CASSLKGRLYQPQHF
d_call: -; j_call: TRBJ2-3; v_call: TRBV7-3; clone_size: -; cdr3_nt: TGTGCCAGCAGCTTAGCAGGAAGCCCAGATACGCAGTATTTT; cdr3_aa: CASSLAGSPDTQYF
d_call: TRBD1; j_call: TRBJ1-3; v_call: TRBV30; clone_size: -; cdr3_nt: TGTGCCTGGACAAGACAGGGGGCCTCTGGAAACACCATATATTTT; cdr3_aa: CAWTRQGASGNTIYF
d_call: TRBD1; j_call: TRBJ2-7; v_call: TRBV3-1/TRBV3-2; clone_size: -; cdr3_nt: TGTGCCAGCAGCCAAGGGAACAGGGGGCAGGGACTCGAGCAGTACTTC; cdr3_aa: CASSQGNRGQGLEQYF
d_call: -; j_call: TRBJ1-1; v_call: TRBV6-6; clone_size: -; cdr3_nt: TGTGCCAGCAGTTACCCCCTGGCAGGGGCGAGCACTGAAGCTTTCTTT; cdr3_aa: CASSYPLAGASTEAFF
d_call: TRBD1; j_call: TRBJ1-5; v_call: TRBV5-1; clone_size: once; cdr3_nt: TGCGCCAGCAGCCCACTTCAGGGGGACCAGCCCCAGCATTTT; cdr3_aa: CASSPLQGDQPQHF
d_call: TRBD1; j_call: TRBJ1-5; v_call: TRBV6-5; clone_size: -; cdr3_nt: TGTGCCAGCAGCGGACAGGCGACTCAGCCCCAGCATTTT; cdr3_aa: CASSGQATQPQHF
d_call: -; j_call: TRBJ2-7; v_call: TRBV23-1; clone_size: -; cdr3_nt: TGCGCCAGCAGTCAATCGAGGACCTACGAGCAGTACTTC; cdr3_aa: CASSQSRTYEQYF
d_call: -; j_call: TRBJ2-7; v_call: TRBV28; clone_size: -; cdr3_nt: TGTGCCAGCAGTTTATATGGACAGGAGCAGTACTTC; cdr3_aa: CASSLYGQEQYF
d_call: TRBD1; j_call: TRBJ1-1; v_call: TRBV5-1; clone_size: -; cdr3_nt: TGCGCCAGCAACGCCGATGACAGGGTTGAAGCTTTCTTT; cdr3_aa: CASNADDRVEAFF
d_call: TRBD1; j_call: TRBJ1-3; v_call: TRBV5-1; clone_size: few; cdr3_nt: TGCGCCAGCAGCTTTGTGACAGGGTCGGACACCATATATTTT; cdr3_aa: CASSFVTGSDTIYF
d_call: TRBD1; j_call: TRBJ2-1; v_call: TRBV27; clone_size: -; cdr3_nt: TGTGCCAGCAGCCCCCGGACAGGGGGGGGGAATGAGCAGTTCTTC; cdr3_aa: CASSPRTGGGNEQFF
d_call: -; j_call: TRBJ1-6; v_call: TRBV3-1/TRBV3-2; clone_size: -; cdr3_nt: TGTGCCAGCAGCCCCAGACAGGCTTCAGGCTTTCCACCCCTCCACTTT; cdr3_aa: CASSPRQASGFPPLHF
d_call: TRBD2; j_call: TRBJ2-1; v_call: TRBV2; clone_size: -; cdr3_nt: TGTGCCAGCAGTGAACGGGGGGGGATAGGGGAGCAGTTCTTC; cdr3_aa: CASSERGGIGEQFF
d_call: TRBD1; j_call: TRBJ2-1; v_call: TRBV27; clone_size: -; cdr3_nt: TGTGCCAGCAGTCTAATCGACAGGGTGTCCTACAATGAGCAGTTCTTC; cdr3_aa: CASSLIDRVSYNEQFF
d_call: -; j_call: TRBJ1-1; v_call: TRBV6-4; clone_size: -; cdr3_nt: TGTGCCAGCAGTGACTCGACAGCGAACACTGAAGCTTTCTTT; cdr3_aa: CASSDSTANTEAFF
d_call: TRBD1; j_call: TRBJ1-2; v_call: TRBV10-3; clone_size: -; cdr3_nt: TGTGCCATCACTGACCTGGACAGGGCATCCCATGGCTACACCTTC; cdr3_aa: CAITDLDRASHGYTF
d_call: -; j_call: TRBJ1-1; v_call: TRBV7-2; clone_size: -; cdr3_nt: TGTGCCAGCAGCTTAAACAGGGAATCTGAAGCTTTCTTT; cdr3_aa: CASSLNRESEAFF
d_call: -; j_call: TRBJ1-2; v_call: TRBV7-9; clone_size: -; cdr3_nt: TGTGCCAGCAGCCAGACAGATGGCTACACCTTC; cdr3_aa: CASSQTDGYTF